Listed here are 21 T cell receptor beta chains from one sample, sequenced in a study of blood T cell repertoires in COVID-19. Sequencing used immunoSEQ multiplex PCR; TCRdb keeps in-frame clones, though not all of them. This table has about 120,000 clones, 80% to 90% appearing once. The sample comprised peripheral blood. The receptors shown here come from a man between 40 and 49 years old with acute or convalescent COVID-19.

This clone appeared a few times. The chain combines TRBV20-1 with TRBJ2-7; 7 bases are shared with TRBD1. The CDR3 consists of 14 residues. Germline CDR1 and CDR2: DFQATT and SNEGSKA (reference sequence). Trimming took 3 bases from V and 2 from J; bases not matched to a gene: 7. The CDR3: CSASPDRVTYEQYF. As DNA, the CDR3 is TGCAGTGCTAGTCCCGACAGGGTGACCTACGAGCAGTACTTC.

The rearrangement joins TRBV6-5 to TRBJ2-2, with D hard to call. Trimming pared 8 bases from V and 2 bases from J, leaving 9 bases between. The CDR3 sequence is 13 residues long. The V gene's germline CDR1 is MNHEY and CDR2 SVGAGI. The chain's CDR3 is CASRRGNTGELFF. CDR3 nucleotides: TGTGCCAGCCGGAGAGGAAACACCGGGGAGCTGTTTTTT.

V gene TRBV2 combines with J gene TRBJ1-5, with TRBD1 identical over 8 bases. Trimming at V came to 5 bases and at J to 0 bases, leaving 9 bases not matched to a gene. Germline CDR1 and CDR2: SNHLY and FYNNEI. The CDR3 runs to 17 residues. The CDR3 spells CASSTGQALYSNQPQHF. The DNA for the CDR3 is TGTGCCAGCAGTACGGGACAGGCATTGTATAGCAATCAGCCCCAGCATTTT.

This chain links TRBV11-2 with TRBJ1-6, with 8 bases that match TRBD1. The CDR3 has 15 amino acids. After removal of 5 bases from V and 4 bases from J, the junction contained 4 bases not matched to a gene. Per germline, CDR1 SGHAT and CDR2 FQNNGV. CDR3 DNA sequence: TGTGCCAGCAGCCTACGACAGGGGTATAATTCACCCCTCCACTTT. Residues: CASSLRQGYNSPLHF.

This chain links TRBV10-3 with TRBJ2-3, with D possibly called TRBD1 or TRBD2 (7 bases each). The germline gives CDR1 ENHRY, CDR2 SYGVKD. Trimming took 10 bases from V and 5 from J, leaving 13 bases between them. The CDR3 has 12 amino acids. CDR3 in amino acids: CASRGEGDTQYF. Here the CDR3 DNA reads TGTGCCAGCAGGGGGGAGGGAGATACGCAGTATTTT.

This chain connects TRBV7-3 to TRBJ2-1, with TRBD2 matching over 7 bases. V was clipped by 5 bases and J by 5 bases; unmatched bases: 18. Germline CDR1 and CDR2: SGHTA and FQGTGA. The CDR3 covers 18 residues. CDR3 in amino acids: CASSAEGLAVKSNNEQFF. The CDR3 nucleotides read TGTGCCAGCAGCGCCGAGGGGCTAGCGGTCAAAAGTAACAATGAGCAGTTCTTC.

The rearrangement uses TRBV29-1 and TRBJ2-1, with a possible D match to TRBD2 (6 bases). This CDR3 is 12 amino acids long. Germline CDR1 SQVTM, CDR2 ANQGSEA. Trimming left V 0 bases short and J 7 bases short, with 7 bases between. In DNA form, the CDR3 reads TGCAGCGTTGAAGAAGGAGGGAATGAGCAGTTCTTC. Protein product: CSVEEGGNEQFF.

The chain has TRBV5-1 and TRBJ2-3; TRBD2 agrees at 14 bases. The CDR3 consists of 19 residues. CDR1 is SGHRS, CDR2 YFSETQ, per germline. V was pared by 4 bases and J by 0 bases, with 10 bases of the junction left unmatched. The CDR3 loop reads CASSAGLAGVPSSTDTQYF. In nucleotides, the CDR3 is TGCGCCAGCAGCGCGGGACTAGCGGGAGTACCTTCTAGCACAGATACGCAGTATTTT. Based on the CDR3 plus reference TRBV5-1 and TRBJ2-3, the full variable domain is KAGVTQTPRYLIKTRGQQVTLSCSPISGHRSVSWYQQTPGQGLQFLFEYFSETQRNKGNFPGRFSGRQFSNSRSEMNVSTLELGDSALYLCASSAGLAGVPSSTDTQYFGPGTRLTVL.

This rearrangement joins TRBV11-2 to TRBJ1-4, with 8 bases lining up with TRBD1. The CDR3 runs to 16 residues. Germline V gene data show CDR1 as SGHAT and CDR2 as FQNNGV. J was trimmed by 4 bases and V by 6 bases; bases with no gene match: 10. The DNA of the CDR3 is TGTGCCAGCAGTTCCAGGGGGCGCGGGAGTAATGAAAAACTGTTTTTT. Protein: CASSSRGRGSNEKLFF.

The V and J genes are TRBV30 and TRBJ1-6, with TRBD1 matching over 8 bases. CDR1 GTSNPN and CDR2 SVGIG come from the germline V gene (reference sequence). CDR3 length: 13 amino acids. Trimming removed 3 bases from V and 6 bases from J; junction bases left unmatched: 1. The chain's CDR3 is CAWSDRGNSPLHF. As DNA, the CDR3 is TGTGCCTGGAGCGACAGGGGTAATTCACCCCTCCACTTT.

V gene TRBV4-3 combines with J gene TRBJ2-3; tentative D call: TRBD2 (5 bases). Germline assignment: CDR1 LGHNA and CDR2 YSLEER. Trimming took 0 bases from V and 6 from J, leaving 19 bases between them. This CDR3 is built from 17 residues. CDR3 DNA: TGCGCCAGCAGCCAAGATCTTCAGGACTCCCGAGGTGATACGCAGTATTTT. Translating gives CASSQDLQDSRGDTQYF.

The chain has TRBV28 and TRBJ2-7, with 11 bases identical to TRBD2. CDR1 and CDR2 from the germline V gene are MDHEN and SYDVKM. V gave up 2 bases and J gave up 7 bases; unmatched junction bases: 7. The CDR3 runs 15 residues. CDR3 amino acids: CASSLGASGRKEQYF. In nucleotides, the CDR3 is TGTGCCAGCAGTTTAGGAGCTAGCGGGAGGAAGGAGCAGTACTTC.

This rearrangement joins TRBV18 to TRBJ2-7, with a tentative D call TRBD2 (6 bases). This CDR3 is 14 amino acids long. Looked up from germline, CDR1 is KGHSH and CDR2 is LQKENI. The ends were cut back, 3 bases at V and 4 bases at J, with 13 bases in the middle. CDR3 coding DNA: TGTGCCAGCTCACCGGTGAGGAGCGGGTACGAGCAGTACTTC. Residues: CASSPVRSGYEQYF.

The rearrangement joins TRBV18 to TRBJ2-4; weak D call: TRBD1 (5 bases). Germline V gene data show CDR1 as KGHSH and CDR2 as LQKENI. This CDR3 has 13 amino acids. V was cut by 3 bases and J by 6 bases, with 9 bases left in between. The CDR3 here is CASSPRQPNIQYF. Here the CDR3 DNA reads TGTGCCAGCTCACCCAGACAGCCAAACATTCAGTACTTC. The whole variable domain, filled in from reference TRBV18 and TRBJ2-4, reads NAGVMQNPRHLVRRRGQEARLRCSPMKGHSHVYWYRQLPEEGLKFMVYLQKENIIDESGMPKERFSAEFPKEGPSILRIQQVVRGDSAAYFCASSPRQPNIQYFGAGTRLSVL.

The V call is TRBV5-1, the J call TRBJ2-7, with 9 bases aligning to TRBD2. This CDR3 comprises 14 residues. J gave up 7 bases and V 3 bases, and 8 bases lay outside the gene matches. Germline CDR1 is SGHRS and CDR2 is YFSETQ. The CDR3 coding sequence is TGCGCCAGCAGCTCGGGCGGGAGGGCCTGGGAGCAGTACTTC. The encoded protein is CASSSGGRAWEQYF.

The chain uses TRBV19 and TRBJ1-4; the D gene is possibly TRBD1 (5 bases). Trimming removed 6 bases from V and 2 bases from J, with 16 bases in between. Germline CDR1 and CDR2: LNHDA and SQIVND (reference sequence). The CDR3 totals 16 residues. The DNA for the CDR3 is TGTGCCAGTAGGAAAGGACTAGGGGAGACTAATGAAAAACTGTTTTTT. Translated: CASRKGLGETNEKLFF.

The J gene is TRBJ2-7, the V gene TRBV18; 8 bases agree with TRBD1. CDR1 is KGHSH, CDR2 LQKENI, per germline. This CDR3 contains 15 residues. With 5 bases clipped from V and 2 bases from J, the junction kept 8 bases outside the gene matches. Here the CDR3 DNA reads TGTGCCAGCTCATCAAGGACAGGGAACACCTACGAGCAGTACTTC. Its protein is CASSSRTGNTYEQYF.

This sequence joins TRBV6-5 and TRBJ1-4, with D possibly matching TRBD1 (6 bases). The germline V and J ends were trimmed by 6 bases and 8 bases, with 16 bases remaining between them. The CDR3 has 14 amino acids. CDR1 is MNHEY, CDR2 SVGAGI, per germline. CDR3 in amino acids: CASRPGHTGEKLFF. DNA for the CDR3: TGTGCCAGCAGGCCGGGACACACGGGGGAAAAACTGTTTTTT.

This clone was counted only a few times. V and J are TRBV3-1 (or the pseudogene TRBV3-2) and TRBJ2-4; tentatively, D is TRBD2 (6 bases). The CDR3 is 19 residues long. Germline CDR1 LGHDT, CDR2 YNNKEL (reference sequence). Trimming left V 0 bases short and J 1 base short, with 19 bases between. CDR3 in amino acids: CASSQEAPHYRGAKNIQYF. Here the CDR3 DNA reads TGTGCCAGCAGCCAAGAGGCCCCACACTACCGGGGGGCCAAAAACATTCAGTACTTC.

The chain couples TRBV2 to TRBJ2-3, with TRBD2 matching 11 bases. The CDR3 loop spans 15 amino acids. CDR1 SNHLY and CDR2 FYNNEI come from the germline V gene. The J segment lost 4 bases and the V segment lost 6 bases, leaving 6 bases of the junction unmatched. CDR3 DNA sequence: TGTGCCAGCAGGGTTAGCGGGGGGGGCGCAGATACGCAGTATTTT. It codes for CASRVSGGGADTQYF.

This clone came up once. The chain combines TRBV7-2 with TRBJ2-7; D call uncertain. V gave up 0 bases and J gave up 0 bases, with 6 bases separating them. The germline gives CDR1 SGHTA, CDR2 FQGNSA. There are 14 residues in the CDR3. This CDR3 is CASSLASSSYEQYF. DNA of the CDR3: TGTGCCAGCAGCTTAGCTAGTAGCTCCTACGAGCAGTACTTC. The whole variable domain, filled in from reference TRBV7-2 and TRBJ2-7, reads GAGVSQSPSNKVTEKGKDVELRCDPISGHTALYWYRQSLGQGLEFLIYFQGNSAPDKSGLPSDRFSAERTGGSVSTLTIQRTQQEDSAVYLCASSLASSSYEQYFGPGTRLTVT.